The T cell receptor beta chain described here comes from a study of CD8 T cells in Susac syndrome. Study outcomes and limitations: Only a relatively small number of individuals were included in the TCR sequencing and HLA analysis.

Sequencing of TCR beta covered CD8+ and CD4+ T cells obtained from blood. The multiple sclerosis controls were treatment-naive patients affected by stable or active relapsing-remitting disease. For this clonotype: Antigen specificity is unknown.

Random hexamers were used to reverse transcribe an amount of roughly 0.5 to 1 ug RNA. With immunoSEQ multiplex PCR, TCR beta CDR3 was amplified across 54 Vbeta and 13 Jbeta. Each CDR3 protein gets one entry after TCRdb re-called the immunoSEQ multiplex PCR reads with MiXCR. The sample contains around 120,000 distinct CDR3 sequences, around 92% of which appear only once. Sequenced sample: CD4+ T cells from PBMCs. The sequence derives from a human donor with multiple sclerosis.

Here the CDR3 reads CASSRDSPEAFF. The CDR3 DNA follows: TGTGCCAGCAGTCGGGACTCCCCTGAAGCTTTCTTT. V is TRBV11-1 and J is TRBJ1-1, with D tentatively TRBD1 (5 bases). Between the trimmed V and J ends, which lost 6 bases and 6 bases, there was a span of 11 bases. This CDR3 region has 12 residues. Germline V gives CDR1 SGHAT, CDR2 FQDESV (reference sequence). The variable domain in full, completed from reference TRBV11-1 and TRBJ1-1, reads EAEVAQSPRYKITEKSQAVAFWCDPISGHATLYWYRQILGQGPELLVQFQDESVVDDSQLPKDRFSAERLKGVDSTLKIQPAELGDSAMYLCASSRDSPEAFFGQGTRLTVV.